The sequence of this T cell receptor beta chain was determined in a study of early T cells in non-severe SARS-CoV-2 infection. In germline, CDR1 is LGHNT, CDR2 FRNRAP. The CDR3 length is 12 residues. V was cut by 10 bases and J by 5 bases, with 12 bases left in between. TCRdb independently ran MiXCR on the 5' RACE reads; one entry per CDR3 protein. The data contain 54,000 or so distinct CDR3 sequences, roughly an eighth of them singletons. A few counts support this clonotype. J is TRBJ1-5 and V is TRBV12-5, with D uncertain. The origin of this receptor is an adult who was a healthcare worker with PCR-confirmed SARS-CoV-2 infection or an uninfected control (not recorded which). The sequencing input was whole blood. The CDR3 here is CANLRGHQPQHF. In DNA form, the CDR3 reads TGTGCTAACTTAAGAGGCCATCAGCCCCAGCATTTT.